A single sample gave rise to the 22 T cell receptor beta chains below, sequenced in a study of identical twins. TCRdb analysed the 5' RACE reads with MiXCR anew, one entry per CDR3 protein. The sample comprises some 630,000 distinct CDR3 sequences, 7% to 7.5% of which are singletons, and about 1.6% rests with the top ten. This sample also appeared in a second study, on yellow fever vaccine responses in identical twins.

The material sequenced was PBMCs. Source of these receptors: a woman younger than 35 in good health.

This clonotype came up a few times. The chain combines TRBV20-1 with TRBJ2-2; 13 bases map to TRBD2. The ends lost 7 bases at V and 0 bases at J; junction bases unmatched: 11. The CDR3 is made up of 18 amino acids. Germline assignment: CDR1 DFQATT and CDR2 SNEGSKA (reference sequence). As DNA, the CDR3 is TGCAGTGGAAGGCCCATGACTAGCGGGGGGTCGAACACCGGGGAGCTGTTTTTT. It yields the protein CSGRPMTSGGSNTGELFF.

This clonotype showed up just a few times. The V call is TRBV28, the J call TRBJ2-3, with TRBD2 matching 10 bases. Germline V gene sequence: CDR1 MDHEN, CDR2 SYDVKM. The CDR3 extends over 16 amino acids. V lost 1 base and J lost 1; bases outside the gene matches: 2. CDR3 bases: TGTGCCAGCAGTTTATTCCTAGCGGGGGGCACAGATACGCAGTATTTT. As protein: CASSLFLAGGTDTQYF.

This clonotype has at least ten counts. This chain links TRBV27 with TRBJ2-1; D perhaps matches TRBD2 (6 bases). V lost 8 bases, J lost 8 bases, and 19 bases lay in between. Per germline, CDR1 MNHEY and CDR2 SMNVEV (reference sequence). This CDR3 is built from 14 residues. The CDR3 region is CASALGGGGYEQFF. The CDR3 region has the DNA TGTGCCAGCGCCTTGGGGGGAGGTGGGTATGAGCAGTTCTTC.

This clonotype has more than one count but fewer than ten. The chain combines TRBV12-3 or TRBV12-4 with TRBJ1-1; D possibly corresponds to TRBD1 (5 bases). The CDR3 spans 15 residues. The germline V and J ends were trimmed by 6 bases and 8 bases, with 22 bases remaining between them. In nucleotides, the CDR3 is TGTGCCAGCAGATGGAAAACCACAGGAGGCAGGGAAGCTTTCTTT. Translated, it gives CASRWKTTGGREAFF.

This clonotype was recorded a few times. This sequence joins TRBV7-8 and TRBJ2-2, with 7 positions matching TRBD1. Per germline, CDR1 SGHVS and CDR2 FQNEAQ. There are 16 residues in the CDR3. V was pared by 2 bases and J by 3 bases, with 6 bases of the junction left unmatched. The CDR3 nucleotides are TGTGCCAGCAGCTTATATCAAGACAGGGACACCGGGGAGCTGTTTTTT. Protein: CASSLYQDRDTGELFF. Variable domain in full (rest from reference TRBV7-8 and TRBJ2-2): GAGVSQSPRYKVAKRGQDVALRCDPISGHVSLFWYQQALGQGPEFLTYFQNEAQLDKSGLPSDRFFAERPEGSVSTLKIQRTQQEDSAVYLCASSLYQDRDTGELFFGEGSRLTVL.

The chain links TRBV24-1 to TRBJ1-2; 7 nucleotides align to TRBD1. The CDR3 has 13 amino acids. V trimming: 2 bases; J trimming: 4 bases; junction bases outside the gene matches: 0. The germline CDR1 and CDR2 sequences are KGHDR and SFDVKD. The CDR3 region has the DNA TGTGCCACCAGTGATTGGGACAGCTATGGCTACACCTTC. It codes for CATSDWDSYGYTF.

About this clonotype: A read error may produce the germline difference seen at one junction end. This sequence joins TRBV12-3 or TRBV12-4 and TRBJ2-6; tentatively, D is TRBD2 (5 bases). The CDR3 consists of 18 residues. The CDR3 DNA is TGTGCCAGCTGTTTAGTGCGGACTCCCAGCACTGGGGCCAACGTCCTGACTTTC. It is translated as CASCLVRTPSTGANVLTF.

This chain connects TRBV20-1 to TRBJ2-1; no definite D call. Germline V gene data show CDR1 as DFQATT and CDR2 as SNEGSKA (reference sequence). The CDR3 covers 11 residues. V lost 6 bases to trimming and J lost 9 bases, with 12 bases between them. CDR3 coding DNA: TGCAGTGCATCTACCCGGTTTGAGCAGTTCTTC. Translation gives CSASTRFEQFF.

V is TRBV13 and J is TRBJ2-1; TRBD2 matches at 14 bases. From germline, CDR1 is PRHDT and CDR2 FYEKMQ (reference sequence). This CDR3 is 19 amino acids long. For the CDR3, the DNA is TGTACCATCAGCCTAGGGACTAGCGGGAGAGGTGTGGTATACAATGAGCAGTTCTTC. Protein sequence: CTISLGTSGRGVVYNEQFF. Looking up the rest from reference TRBV13 and TRBJ2-1 gives the full variable domain: AAGVIQSPRHLIKEKRETATLKCYPIPRHDTVYWYQQGPGQDPQFLISFYEKMQSDKGSIPDRFSAQQFSDYHSELNMSSLELGDSALYFCTISLGTSGRGVVYNEQFFGPGTRLTVL.

J is TRBJ2-5 and V is TRBV19; the match to TRBD1 covers 7 bases. CDR3 length: 13 residues. CDR1 is LNHDA, CDR2 SQIVND, per germline (reference sequence). With 6 bases clipped from V and 13 bases from J, the junction kept 14 bases outside the gene matches. The DNA for the CDR3 is TGTGCCAGTAGCCAGACCGGGACAGCAGTCCTGTACTTC. This sequence encodes CASSQTGTAVLYF.

Remarks on this clonotype: This likely stems from a read error, as it lies one base from a far larger clone. The chain carries TRBV12-3 or TRBV12-4 and TRBJ2-7; unclear D gene. The CDR3 has 13 amino acids. The CDR3 here is CTSSLVGSYEQYF. CDR3 DNA sequence: TGTACCAGCAGCCTGGTCGGATCCTACGAGCAGTACTTC.

This clonotype was counted ten times or more. The chain joins TRBV3-1 to TRBJ2-4, with D possibly TRBD2 on 5 matching bases. The CDR3 covers 14 residues. Germline V gene sequence: CDR1 LGHDT, CDR2 YNNKEL (reference sequence). Trimming left V 5 bases short and J 0 bases short, with 8 bases between. The CDR3 DNA sequence: TGTGCCAGCAGCAACCGGGAAGCCAAAAACATTCAGTACTTC. It specifies CASSNREAKNIQYF.

The table lists this clonotype with many counts. The V gene is TRBV5-1, the J gene TRBJ1-1; tentatively, D is TRBD1 (6 bases). The V gene lost 2 bases and the J gene lost 4 bases, with 15 bases spanning the gap. This CDR3 is 15 amino acids long. Looked up from germline, CDR1 is SGHRS and CDR2 is YFSETQ. The CDR3: CASSLSTGPATEAFF. The CDR3 DNA reads as TGCGCCAGCAGCTTAAGCACAGGGCCAGCCACTGAAGCTTTCTTT.

Turning to this clonotype: A read error may explain this, as a much larger clone is one base away. The chain has TRBV7-8 and TRBJ2-1, with D possibly matching TRBD1 (5 bases). This CDR3 contains 18 residues. Germline V lookup: CDR1 SGHVS, CDR2 FQNEAQ. CDR3 amino acids: CASSLGVTGRQSYNERFF. The CDR3 nucleotides read TGTGCCAGCAGCTTAGGTGTTACGGGCAGACAGTCCTACAATGAGCGGTTCTTC.

This clonotype has ten or more counts. This chain links TRBV7-9 with TRBJ2-2; a weak D match, TRBD2 (5 bases). Trimming removed 5 bases from V and 1 base from J, with 14 bases in between. Germline CDR1 is SEHNR and CDR2 is FQNEAQ (reference sequence). This CDR3 contains 16 residues. CDR3 bases: TGTGCCAGCAGCCCAAAGGGAGACTGGAACACCGGGGAGCTGTTTTTT. Residues: CASSPKGDWNTGELFF.

This clonotype appeared a few times. J is TRBJ2-7 and V is TRBV20-1; D unclear. Trimming removed 1 base at V and 1 base at J, with 11 bases between. This CDR3 comprises 14 residues. Germline assignment: CDR1 DFQATT and CDR2 SNEGSKA (reference sequence). The CDR3 loop reads CSARGFASSYEQYF. The CDR3 DNA reads as TGCAGTGCTAGAGGATTCGCTAGTTCCTACGAGCAGTACTTC.

The chain uses TRBV20-1 and TRBJ2-5; 9 positions agree with TRBD1. The CDR3 has 15 amino acids. V shed 1 base and J 5 bases; nucleotides not matched to a gene: 8. The germline gives CDR1 DFQATT, CDR2 SNEGSKA (reference sequence). The CDR3 reads CSARAPDRGGETQYF. The DNA for the CDR3 is TGCAGTGCTAGAGCCCCCGACAGGGGGGGGGAGACCCAGTACTTC.

The sample holds many counts of this clonotype. This sequence joins TRBV7-2 and TRBJ1-5, with a tentative D call TRBD1 (6 bases). The CDR3 spans 14 residues. CDR1 SGHTA and CDR2 FQGNSA come from the germline V gene. Deletions cut 4 bases from V and 3 bases from J, with 10 bases between. Here the CDR3 DNA reads TGTGCCAGCAGCTCGACAGGCTTCAATCAGCCCCAGCATTTT. It yields the protein CASSSTGFNQPQHF.

In this sample, this clonotype turned up many times. The chain recombines TRBV29-1 with TRBJ2-3; D call uncertain. Germline-derived CDR1 and CDR2 are SQVTM and ANQGSEA. The V end lost 4 bases, the J end lost 2 bases, and 10 bases lay between the germline ends. The CDR3 covers 13 residues. The CDR3 loop is CSVVGRVTDTQYF. In DNA form, the CDR3 reads TGCAGCGTTGTAGGGCGAGTCACAGATACGCAGTATTTT.

Many counts were recorded for this clonotype. The rearrangement links TRBV20-1 to TRBJ2-1, with D uncertain. The CDR3 is made up of 10 amino acids. Between the trimmed V and J ends, which lost 5 bases and 1 base, there was a span of 0 bases. CDR1 is DFQATT, CDR2 SNEGSKA, per germline (reference sequence). CDR3 in DNA: TGCAGTGCTTCCTACAATGAGCAGTTCTTC. Its protein product is CSASYNEQFF.

The chain joins TRBV29-1 to TRBJ2-7; TRBD2 matches at 13 bases. Trimming removed 0 bases from V and 6 bases from J; junction bases left unmatched: 2. The CDR3 sequence is 14 residues long. CDR1 SQVTM and CDR2 ANQGSEA come from the germline V gene. The CDR3 reads CSVEDRLAGGEQYF. CDR3 DNA: TGCAGCGTTGAAGATAGACTAGCGGGAGGCGAGCAGTACTTC.

This clonotype has at least ten counts. V gene TRBV7-2 combines with J gene TRBJ2-5, with 8 bases lining up with TRBD2. The CDR3 has 15 amino acids. The ends lost 5 bases at V and 4 bases at J; junction bases unmatched: 9. Germline V gene sequence: CDR1 SGHTA, CDR2 FQGNSA. CDR3 region: CASSPGLAQSETQYF. The CDR3 DNA reads TGTGCCAGCAGCCCCGGACTAGCACAATCAGAGACCCAGTACTTC.